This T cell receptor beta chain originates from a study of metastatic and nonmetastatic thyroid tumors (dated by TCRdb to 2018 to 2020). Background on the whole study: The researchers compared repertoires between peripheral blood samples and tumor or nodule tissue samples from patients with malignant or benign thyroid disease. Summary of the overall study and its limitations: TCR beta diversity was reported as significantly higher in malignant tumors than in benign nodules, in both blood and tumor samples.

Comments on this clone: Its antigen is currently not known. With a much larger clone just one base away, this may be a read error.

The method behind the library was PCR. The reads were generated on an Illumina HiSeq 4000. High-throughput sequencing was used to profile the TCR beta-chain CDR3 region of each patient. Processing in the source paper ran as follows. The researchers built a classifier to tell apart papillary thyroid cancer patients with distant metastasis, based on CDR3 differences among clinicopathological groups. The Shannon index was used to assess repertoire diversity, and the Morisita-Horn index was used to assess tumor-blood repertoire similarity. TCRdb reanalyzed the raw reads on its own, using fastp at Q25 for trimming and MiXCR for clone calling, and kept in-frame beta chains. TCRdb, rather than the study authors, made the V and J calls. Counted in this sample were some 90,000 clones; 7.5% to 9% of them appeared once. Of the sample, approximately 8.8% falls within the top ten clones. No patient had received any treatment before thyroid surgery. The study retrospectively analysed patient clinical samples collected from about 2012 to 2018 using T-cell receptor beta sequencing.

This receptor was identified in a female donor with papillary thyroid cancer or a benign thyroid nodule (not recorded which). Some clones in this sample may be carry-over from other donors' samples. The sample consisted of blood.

The CDR3 is CASSSLNPERDTQYF. The sequence in DNA is TGCGCCAGCAGCTCTTTGAACCCTGAGCGGGATACCCAGTACTTC. The rearranged chain carries TRBV5-1 and TRBJ2-5, with TRBD2 matching 7 junction bases. Sequences SGHRS (CDR1) and YFSETQ (CDR2) are obtained from the germline V gene. From its cysteine to its phenylalanine, the CDR3 spans 15 amino acids. Only the CDR3 portion is preserved as DNA: 45 bases, with reading frame beginning at the first base. V loses 3 bases at its end and J loses 8 bases; junction bases beyond the gene matches: 13.